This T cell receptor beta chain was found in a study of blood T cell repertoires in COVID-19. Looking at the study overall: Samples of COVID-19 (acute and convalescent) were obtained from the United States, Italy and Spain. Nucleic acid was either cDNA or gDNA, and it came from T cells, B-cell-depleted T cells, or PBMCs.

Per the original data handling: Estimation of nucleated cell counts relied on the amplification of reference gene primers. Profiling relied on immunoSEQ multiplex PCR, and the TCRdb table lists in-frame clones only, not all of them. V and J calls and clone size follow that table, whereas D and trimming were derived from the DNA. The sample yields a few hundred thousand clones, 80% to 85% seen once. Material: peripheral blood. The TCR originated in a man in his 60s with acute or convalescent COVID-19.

For the CDR3, the DNA is TGTGCCAGCAGCTCGGGGAGTGAGCAGTTCTTC. Protein product: CASSSGSEQFF. The V call is TRBV7-6, the J call TRBJ2-1, with TRBD2 as a possible D gene (5 bases). There are 11 residues in the CDR3. V lost 4 bases to trimming and J lost 9 bases, with 7 bases between them. Per germline, CDR1 SGHVS and CDR2 FNYEAQ.